This T cell receptor (beta chain) was sequenced in a study of T cell responses to AZD1222 COVID-19 vaccine. TCRdb's table, derived via immunoSEQ multiplex PCR, lists solely in-frame clones and lacks some. Of about 94,000 clones listed, nearly 90% are singletons. As concerns this clone: The target antigen is unknown.

General study findings and limits: Reports indicate that nearly half of spike-specific TCRs are directed at unmutated variant regions.

This clonotype was sampled from an adult in good health. The input for sequencing was peripheral blood, taken on day 0 of AZD1222 vaccination.

CDR3 sequence (DNA): TGTGCCAGCTCACCTAGGACAGGGGACACCTACGAGCAGTACTTC. Its protein product is CASSPRTGDTYEQYF. The rearrangement uses TRBV18 and TRBJ2-7, with TRBD1 matching 9 bases. The trim removed 3 bases at V and 2 bases at J, leaving 5 bases unmatched. The germline gives CDR1 KGHSH, CDR2 LQKENI. CDR3 length: 15 residues. The complete variable domain, with remaining parts taken from reference TRBV18 and TRBJ2-7, reads NAGVMQNPRHLVRRRGQEARLRCSPMKGHSHVYWYRQLPEEGLKFMVYLQKENIIDESGMPKERFSAEFPKEGPSILRIQQVVRGDSAAYFCASSPRTGDTYEQYFGPGTRLTVT.